This T cell receptor (beta chain) was sequenced for a study of cytomegalovirus exposure and HLA in healthy donors. The study's findings and limits: What TCR beta sequences reportedly achieved was accurate prediction of HLA-A and HLA-B alleles in most subjects. Across HLA loci, a later analysis found differing TCR association rates, with DRB1 most and HLA-C fewest. Beyond CMV serostatus, there was no information to go on about immune exposure.

PCR primers comprised 60 Vbeta and 13 Jbeta primers. Only in-frame clones appear in the TCRdb table, and some are missing; sequencing was by immunoSEQ multiplex PCR. Here the sample spans 110,000 to 150,000 clones, roughly 79% being singletons. Deletions cut 5 bases from V and 6 bases from J, with 14 bases between. The CDR3 has 14 amino acids. Germline CDR1 is MDHEN and CDR2 is SYDVKM. This clone was detected only a few times. Its antigen remains unidentified. Sequencing was carried out using PBMCs. The chain is built from TRBV28 and TRBJ2-1; perhaps TRBD2 as D (7 bases). The source is a woman between 40 and 55 years old in good health and CMV-seronegative. CDR3 nucleotides: TGTGCCAGCAGTCCCGGGGGGCAGTTCAATGAGCAGTTCTTC. Protein sequence: CASSPGGQFNEQFF.